This T cell receptor (beta chain) was captured by sequencing in a study of CD8 T cells in ankylosing spondylitis. This clonotype turned up a few times. The antigen is unknown. V dropped 6 bases and J dropped 0 bases, with 15 bases sitting between them. Germline values: CDR1 DFQATT, CDR2 SNEGSKA (reference sequence). The CDR3 consists of 16 residues. Whole-study results and caveats: What seemed typical of ankylosing spondylitis blood was a TCR beta motif built from fewer than ten highly homologous variants. Matched ankylosing spondylitis synovial fluid reportedly showed significant enrichment of disease-linked clones.

Molecular-barcoded quantitative 5'-RACE produced these TCR beta libraries. TCRdb passed the 5' RACE reads through MiXCR, listing each CDR3 protein once. The table has a few hundred thousand distinct CDR3 sequences, over 15% seen once; the top ten hold under 1.2%. The specimen was blood, either unsorted or a sorted T cell fraction (not recorded which). This TCR was sampled from a male donor with ankylosing spondylitis. This chain joins TRBV20-1 and TRBJ1-6; D ambiguous. The CDR3 nucleotides are TGCAGTGCCCGTCGTCCCATGAGCTCCTATAATTCACCCCTCCACTTT. Its translation: CSARRPMSSYNSPLHF.